The entry below gives a single T cell receptor (beta chain) sequence along with its context. What it binds is unknown. Method: immunoSEQ multiplex PCR; TCRdb's copy keeps in-frame clones and lacks some. This repertoire shows 130,000 to 150,000 clones, more than 75% found once; its top ten account for roughly 5%. This CDR3 contains 10 residues. The sample originates from a study of T cell responses to AZD1222 COVID-19 vaccine. Study as a whole: Second-dose schedules of about 4 or about 12 weeks were combined.

Study-wide findings and caveats: A mostly white British donor set with more females was recruited, and clonal diversity was possibly underestimated. Reportedly, close to half of spike-specific TCRs are directed against unmutated variant regions.

The source material was peripheral blood, sampled on day 0 of AZD1222 vaccination. The source of this sequence is an adult in good health. This sequence joins TRBV21-1 and TRBJ2-1; the table gives TRBD2 as D, unverified against the DNA. TRBV21-1 is labeled a pseudogene. The CDR3 region is CANLLNEQFF. The CDR3 DNA is TGTGCCAACTTACTTAATGAGCAGTTCTTC.